This T cell receptor beta chain was sequenced for a study of cytomegalovirus exposure and HLA in healthy donors. Trimming removed 1 base from V and 7 bases from J, with 9 bases in between. Germline CDR1 SGHKS, CDR2 YYEKEE (reference sequence). CDR3 length: 14 amino acids. Whole-study findings and limits: The authors listed 150 or so TCR beta chains as cytomegalovirus-associated.

This PCR relied on a set of 60 Vbeta primers and 13 Jbeta primers. The data were produced by immunoSEQ multiplex PCR, yet TCRdb's version contains in-frame clones alone and is incomplete. This table holds about 160,000 clones, nearly 80% found once. As concerns this clone: Its antigen is not known.

The source of this sequence is a man aged 18 to 29 in good health and CMV-seropositive. This rearrangement joins TRBV5-5 to TRBJ1-6; D not certain. Sequencing was carried out using PBMCs. The CDR3 loop is CASSLNPGNSPLHF. The CDR3 DNA sequence: TGTGCCAGCAGCTTGAATCCGGGGAATTCACCCCTCCACTTT.